The 11 T cell receptor beta chains below come from one sample, sequenced in a study of Ad26.COV2.S vaccination and SARS-CoV-2 variants. Treatment defined: roughly 18 received Ad26.COV2.S at low or high dose, single or two shots; about 5 received placebo; per-sample allocation not given. Samples were taken on day 63 after the first vaccine or placebo injection. Assay: immunoSEQ multiplex PCR; the TCRdb copy retains only in-frame clones and omits some. Here the sample spans about 380,000 clones, roughly four fifths being singletons. Material: peripheral blood, obtained in a trial of Ad26.COV2.S vaccine versus placebo. The receptors were gathered from a person aged 18-60 years who received the Ad26.COV2.S COVID-19 vaccine or a placebo.

This clone has a single count. The CDR3 sequence is CASSPPYGRYTQYF. The CDR3 bases are TGTGCCAGCAGCCCCCCTTATGGTAGATATACGCAGTATTTT. This rearrangement joins TRBV11-2 to TRBJ2-3, with no clear D. The germline V gene encodes CDR1 SGHAT and CDR2 FQNNGV. CDR3 length equals 14 residues. Trimming stripped 5 bases from V and 7 bases from J, with 16 bases between.

The chain employs TRBV7-2 and TRBJ2-3; maybe TRBD2 (7 bases). The CDR3 consists of 16 residues. The V and J ends lost 1 base and 6 bases respectively, with 17 bases between them. Germline V gives CDR1 SGHTA, CDR2 FQGNSA. Here the CDR3 DNA reads TGTGCCAGCAGCTTAGTTGATGCGGGGGCCCCGGATACGCAGTATTTT. This gives the protein CASSLVDAGAPDTQYF.

This clone occurred a few times. The chain links TRBV29-1 to TRBJ1-1, with a tentative D call TRBD1 (6 bases). Germline CDR1 reads SQVTM; CDR2 reads ANQGSEA. The CDR3 length is 11 residues. Trimming stripped 7 bases from V and 5 bases from J, with 11 bases between. The CDR3, as DNA: TGCAGCGCCCTACAGGGTACTGAAGCTTTCTTT. Its translation is CSALQGTEAFF.

The DNA for the CDR3 is TGTGCCAGCAGCTCCTGGGGAACAGGGGGCCGGGGCACTGAAGCTTTCTTT. Its translation is CASSSWGTGGRGTEAFF. This chain uses TRBV21-1 with TRBJ1-1; the table calls TRBD1, which could not be checked here. TRBV21-1 is flagged as a pseudogene. CDR3 length: 17 amino acids.

The rearrangement uses TRBV3-1 (or the pseudogene TRBV3-2) and TRBJ2-3; the match to TRBD1 covers 8 bases. Trimming at V came to 8 bases and at J to 3 bases, leaving 13 bases not matched to a gene. Germline CDR1 LGHDT, CDR2 YNNKEL (reference sequence). This CDR3 has 16 residues. Written as DNA, the CDR3 is TGTGCCAGCGCTCACTCCAGGGGGCGCAATACAGATACGCAGTATTTT. This encodes CASAHSRGRNTDTQYF.

The CDR3: CASSQATVGDSYNEQFF. Written as DNA, the CDR3 is TGTGCCAGCAGCCAAGCCACGGTGGGGGACTCCTACAATGAGCAGTTCTTC. The chain recombines TRBV4-2 with TRBJ2-1; TRBD1 or TRBD2 may be the D gene (5 bases each). Germline V lookup: CDR1 LGHNA, CDR2 YNFKEQ. Between the trimmed V and J ends, which lost 1 base and 0 bases, there was a span of 13 bases. The CDR3 runs to 17 residues.

This clone was seen just once. The chain recombines TRBV30 with TRBJ2-7, with 7 bases matching TRBD2. This CDR3 contains 13 residues. Germline V gene lookup returns CDR1 GTSNPN and CDR2 SVGIG (reference sequence). Trimming removed 3 bases from V and 4 bases from J; junction bases left unmatched: 6. In DNA form, the CDR3 reads TGTGCCTGGAGGGTAACGGGAGGTTACGAGCAGTACTTC. Translated, it gives CAWRVTGGYEQYF.

The chain carries TRBV6-5 and TRBJ1-1, with a possible D match to TRBD1 (5 bases). The V and J ends lost 5 bases and 4 bases respectively, with 14 bases between them. The germline V gene has CDR1 MNHEY and CDR2 SVGAGI. CDR3 size: 14 residues. The CDR3 protein is CASSQPGSGTEAFF. The DNA for the CDR3 is TGTGCCAGCAGTCAACCAGGGTCAGGCACTGAAGCTTTCTTT.

This clone was detected a few times. The V and J genes are TRBV12-3 or TRBV12-4 and TRBJ1-6; D remains unclear. This CDR3 is 12 amino acids long. The V end was cut by 3 bases, the J end by 14 bases, with 11 bases between. The CDR3 bases are TGTGCCAGCAGTTTGCCGTTTTCGTCCCTCCACTTT. This codes for CASSLPFSSLHF.

As for this clone: At one end, the junction sequence differs from germline, possibly due to a read error. The rearrangement joins TRBV15 to TRBJ2-7; no clear D gene. Germline V gene sequence: CDR1 LNHNV, CDR2 YYDKDF (reference sequence). This CDR3 comprises 12 residues. The CDR3 loop is CATSRDMTQRTF. CDR3 DNA: TGTGCCACCAGCAGAGATATGACGCAGAGAACCTTC.

The chain uses TRBV5-1 and TRBJ2-3; D is unresolved. Germline CDR1 SGHRS, CDR2 YFSETQ. The CDR3 extends over 15 amino acids. V lost 0 bases to trimming and J lost 1 base, with 9 bases between them. Written as DNA, the CDR3 is TGCGCCAGCAGCTTGGAACGGCCCCGCACAGATACGCAGTATTTT. Translated: CASSLERPRTDTQYF.